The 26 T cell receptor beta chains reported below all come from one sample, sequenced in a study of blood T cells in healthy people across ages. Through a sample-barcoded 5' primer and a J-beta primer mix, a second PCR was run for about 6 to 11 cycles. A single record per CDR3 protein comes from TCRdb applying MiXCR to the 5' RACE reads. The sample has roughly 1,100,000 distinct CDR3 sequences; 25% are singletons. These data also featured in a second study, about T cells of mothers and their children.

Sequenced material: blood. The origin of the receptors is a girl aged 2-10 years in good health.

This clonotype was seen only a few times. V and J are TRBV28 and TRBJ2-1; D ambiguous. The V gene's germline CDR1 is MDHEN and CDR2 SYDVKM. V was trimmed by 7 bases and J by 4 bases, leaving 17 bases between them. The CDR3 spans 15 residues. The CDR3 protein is CASTPVGPLYNEQFF. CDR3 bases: TGTGCCAGCACCCCAGTGGGCCCACTGTACAATGAGCAGTTCTTC. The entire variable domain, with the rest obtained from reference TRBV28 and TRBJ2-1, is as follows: DVKVTQSSRYLVKRTGEKVFLECVQDMDHENMFWYRQDPGLGLRLIYFSYDVKMKEKGDIPEGYSVSREKKERFSLILESASTNQTSMYLCASTPVGPLYNEQFFGPGTRLTVL.

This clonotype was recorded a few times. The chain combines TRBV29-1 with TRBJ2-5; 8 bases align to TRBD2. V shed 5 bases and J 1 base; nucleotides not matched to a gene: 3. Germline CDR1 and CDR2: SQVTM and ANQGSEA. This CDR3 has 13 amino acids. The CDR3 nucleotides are TGCAGCGTTTCCCTAGCGGGCCAAGAGACCCAGTACTTC. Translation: CSVSLAGQETQYF.

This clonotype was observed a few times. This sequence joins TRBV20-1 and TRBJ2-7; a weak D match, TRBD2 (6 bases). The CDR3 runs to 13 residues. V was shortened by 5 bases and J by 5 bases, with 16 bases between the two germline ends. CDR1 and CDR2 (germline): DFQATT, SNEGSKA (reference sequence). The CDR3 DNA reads TGCAGTGCTGCCCTTAGACTAGTGAACGAGCAGTACTTC. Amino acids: CSAALRLVNEQYF.

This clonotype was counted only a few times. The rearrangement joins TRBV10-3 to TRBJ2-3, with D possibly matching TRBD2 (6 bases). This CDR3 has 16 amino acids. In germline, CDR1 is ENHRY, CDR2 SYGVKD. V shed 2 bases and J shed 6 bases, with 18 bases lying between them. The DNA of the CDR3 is TGTGCCATCAGTGAGAAGACTAGTGAGGGTATGGATACGCAGTATTTT. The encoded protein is CAISEKTSEGMDTQYF.

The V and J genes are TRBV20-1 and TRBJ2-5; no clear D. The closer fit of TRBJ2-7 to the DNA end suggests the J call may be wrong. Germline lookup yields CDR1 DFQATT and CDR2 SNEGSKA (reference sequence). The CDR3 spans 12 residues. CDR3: CSASYETYEQYF. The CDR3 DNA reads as TGCAGTGCCAGTTACGAAACCTACGAGCAGTACTTC.

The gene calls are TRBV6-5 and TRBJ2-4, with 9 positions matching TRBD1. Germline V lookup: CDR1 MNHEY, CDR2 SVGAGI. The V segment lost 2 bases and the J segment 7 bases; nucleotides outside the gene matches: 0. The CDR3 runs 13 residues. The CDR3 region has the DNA TGTGCCAGCAGTTACGACAGGGGGAACATTCAGTACTTC. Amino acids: CASSYDRGNIQYF.

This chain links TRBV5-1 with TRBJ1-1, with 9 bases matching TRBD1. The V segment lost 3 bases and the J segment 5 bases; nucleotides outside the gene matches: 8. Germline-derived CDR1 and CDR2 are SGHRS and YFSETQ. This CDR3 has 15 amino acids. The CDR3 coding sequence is TGCGCCAGCAGCTCGTCCGGGACAGGGATGACTGAAGCTTTCTTT. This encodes CASSSSGTGMTEAFF.

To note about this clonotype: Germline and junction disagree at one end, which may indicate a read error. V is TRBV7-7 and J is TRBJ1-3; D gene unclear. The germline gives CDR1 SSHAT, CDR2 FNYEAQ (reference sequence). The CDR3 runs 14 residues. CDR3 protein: CASSPMGSGNTIYF. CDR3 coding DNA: TGTGCTAGCAGCCCTATGGGCTCTGGAAACACCATATATTTT.

CDR3 protein: CASSFVGGEQFF. In DNA, the CDR3 is TGTGCCAGCAGTTTCGTGGGCGGTGAGCAGTTCTTC. The chain carries TRBV12-3 or TRBV12-4 and TRBJ2-1; D call uncertain. The ends were cut back, 3 bases at V and 9 bases at J, with 9 bases in the middle. The CDR3 loop spans 12 amino acids.

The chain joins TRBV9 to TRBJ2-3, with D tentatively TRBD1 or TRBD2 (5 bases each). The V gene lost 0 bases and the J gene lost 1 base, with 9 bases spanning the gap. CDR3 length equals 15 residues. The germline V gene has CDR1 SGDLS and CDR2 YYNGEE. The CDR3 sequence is CASSVARGGTDTQYF. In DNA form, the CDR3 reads TGTGCCAGCAGCGTAGCTAGAGGGGGCACAGATACGCAGTATTTT.

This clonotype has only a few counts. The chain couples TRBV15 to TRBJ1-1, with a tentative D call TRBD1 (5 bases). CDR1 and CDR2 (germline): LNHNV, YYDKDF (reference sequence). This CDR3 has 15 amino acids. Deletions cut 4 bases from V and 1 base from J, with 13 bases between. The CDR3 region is CATSISRVGNTEAFF. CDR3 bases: TGTGCCACCAGCATCAGCAGGGTGGGGAACACTGAAGCTTTCTTT.

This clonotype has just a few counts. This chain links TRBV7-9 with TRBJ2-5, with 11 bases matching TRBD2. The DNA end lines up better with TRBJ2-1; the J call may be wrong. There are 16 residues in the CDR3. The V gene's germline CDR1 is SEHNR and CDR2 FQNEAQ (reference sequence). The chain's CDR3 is CASSLPTSGNDNEQFF. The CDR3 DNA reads TGTGCCAGCAGCTTACCGACTAGCGGGAACGACAATGAGCAGTTCTTC.

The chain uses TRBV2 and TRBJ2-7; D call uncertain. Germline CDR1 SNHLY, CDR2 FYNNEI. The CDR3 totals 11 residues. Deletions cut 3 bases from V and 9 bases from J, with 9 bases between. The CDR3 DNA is TGTGCCAGCAGTGAGGGTCCCTGGCAGTACTTC. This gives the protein CASSEGPWQYF.

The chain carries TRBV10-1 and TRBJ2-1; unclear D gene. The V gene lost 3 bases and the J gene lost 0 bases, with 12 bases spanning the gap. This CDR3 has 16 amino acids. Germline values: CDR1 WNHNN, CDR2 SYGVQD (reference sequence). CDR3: CASSDREAFSYNEQFF. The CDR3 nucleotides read TGCGCCAGCAGTGACCGCGAGGCGTTCTCCTACAATGAGCAGTTCTTC.

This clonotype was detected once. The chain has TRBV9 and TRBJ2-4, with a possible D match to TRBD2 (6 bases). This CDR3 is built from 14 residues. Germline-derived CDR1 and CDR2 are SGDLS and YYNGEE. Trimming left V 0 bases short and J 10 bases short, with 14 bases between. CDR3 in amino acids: CASSVGERGGIQYF. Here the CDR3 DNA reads TGTGCCAGCAGCGTAGGGGAGAGGGGAGGTATTCAGTACTTC.

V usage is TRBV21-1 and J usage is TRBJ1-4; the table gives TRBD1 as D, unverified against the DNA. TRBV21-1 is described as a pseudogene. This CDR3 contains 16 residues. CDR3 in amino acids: CASSNRKGATNEKLFF. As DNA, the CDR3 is TGTGCCAGCAGCAACAGGAAAGGGGCAACTAATGAAAAACTGTTTTTT.

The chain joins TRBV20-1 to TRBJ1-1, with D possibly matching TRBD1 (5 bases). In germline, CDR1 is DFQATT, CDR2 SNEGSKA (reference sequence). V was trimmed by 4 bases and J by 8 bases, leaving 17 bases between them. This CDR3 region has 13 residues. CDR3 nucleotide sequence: TGCAGTGCTACAGGGTCCGCCGAGGGGGAAGCTTTCTTT. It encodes CSATGSAEGEAFF.

This CDR3 is CASISSGANEQYF. As DNA, the CDR3 is TGTGCCAGCATTTCCTCTGGGGCGAACGAGCAGTACTTC. The chain links TRBV11-2 to TRBJ2-7; TRBD1 is a possible D gene (5 bases). V gave up 7 bases and J gave up 5 bases, with 15 bases separating them. Germline CDR1 is SGHAT and CDR2 is FQNNGV. CDR3 length equals 13 residues.

Here the CDR3 reads CASRVASSYNEQFF. In DNA form, the CDR3 reads TGTGCCAGCCGGGTTGCAAGCTCCTACAATGAGCAGTTCTTC. The chain joins TRBV2 to TRBJ2-1; D unclear. V lost 8 bases and J lost 0, with 11 bases in between. Germline V CDR1 and CDR2: SNHLY, FYNNEI. This CDR3 contains 14 residues.

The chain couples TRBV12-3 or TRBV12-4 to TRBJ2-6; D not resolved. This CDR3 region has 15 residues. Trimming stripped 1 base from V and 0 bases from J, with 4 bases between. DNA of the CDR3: TGTGCCAGCAGTTTAGTAAGCTCTGGGGCCAACGTCCTGACTTTC. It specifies CASSLVSSGANVLTF.

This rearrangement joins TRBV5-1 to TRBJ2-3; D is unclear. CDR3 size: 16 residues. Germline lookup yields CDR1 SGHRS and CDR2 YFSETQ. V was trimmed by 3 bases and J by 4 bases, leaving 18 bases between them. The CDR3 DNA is TGCGCCAGCAGCTCCCCGGATGCCGGGTCCGCAGATACGCAGTATTTT. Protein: CASSSPDAGSADTQYF.

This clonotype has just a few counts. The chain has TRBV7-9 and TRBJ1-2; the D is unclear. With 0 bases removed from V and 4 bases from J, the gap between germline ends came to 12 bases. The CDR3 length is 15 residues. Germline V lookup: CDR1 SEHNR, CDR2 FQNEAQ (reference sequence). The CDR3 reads CASSLAGNSIYGYTF. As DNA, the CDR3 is TGTGCCAGCAGCTTAGCCGGGAATTCAATCTATGGCTACACCTTC.

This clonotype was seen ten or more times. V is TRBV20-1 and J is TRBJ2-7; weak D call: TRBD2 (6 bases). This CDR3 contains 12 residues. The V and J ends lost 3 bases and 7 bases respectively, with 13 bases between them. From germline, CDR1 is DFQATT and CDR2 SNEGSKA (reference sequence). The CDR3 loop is CSASPSVGEQYF. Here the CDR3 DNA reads TGCAGTGCTAGCCCTAGCGTGGGGGAGCAGTACTTC.

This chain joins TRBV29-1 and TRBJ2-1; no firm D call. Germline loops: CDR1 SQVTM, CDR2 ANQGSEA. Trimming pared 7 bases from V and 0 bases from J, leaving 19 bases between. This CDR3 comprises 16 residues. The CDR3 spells CSGMIAAAASYNEQFF. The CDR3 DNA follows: TGCAGCGGGATGATTGCCGCTGCTGCCTCCTACAATGAGCAGTTCTTC.

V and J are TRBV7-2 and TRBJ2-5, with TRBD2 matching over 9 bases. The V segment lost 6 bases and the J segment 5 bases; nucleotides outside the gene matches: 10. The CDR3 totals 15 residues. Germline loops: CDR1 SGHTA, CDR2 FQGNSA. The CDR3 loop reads CASSYSGGGQETQYF. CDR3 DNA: TGTGCCAGCAGTTATAGCGGGGGCGGGCAGGAGACCCAGTACTTC. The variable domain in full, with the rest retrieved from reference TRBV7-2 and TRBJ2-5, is GAGVSQSPSNKVTEKGKDVELRCDPISGHTALYWYRQSLGQGLEFLIYFQGNSAPDKSGLPSDRFSAERTGGSVSTLTIQRTQQEDSAVYLCASSYSGGGQETQYFGPGTRLLVL.

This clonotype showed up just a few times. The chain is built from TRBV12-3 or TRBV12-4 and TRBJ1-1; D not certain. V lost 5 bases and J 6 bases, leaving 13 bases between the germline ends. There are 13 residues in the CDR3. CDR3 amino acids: CASSRDDTAEAFF. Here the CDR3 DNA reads TGTGCCAGCAGTAGAGACGATACGGCTGAAGCTTTCTTT.